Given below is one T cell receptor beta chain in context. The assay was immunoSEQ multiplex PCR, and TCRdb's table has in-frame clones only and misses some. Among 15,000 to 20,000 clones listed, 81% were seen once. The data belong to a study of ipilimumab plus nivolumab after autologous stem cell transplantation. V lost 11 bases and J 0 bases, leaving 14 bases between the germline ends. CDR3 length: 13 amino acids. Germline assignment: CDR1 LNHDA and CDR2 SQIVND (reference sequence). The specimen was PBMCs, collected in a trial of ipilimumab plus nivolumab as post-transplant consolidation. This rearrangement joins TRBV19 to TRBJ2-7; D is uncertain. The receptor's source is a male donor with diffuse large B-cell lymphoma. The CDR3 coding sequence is TGTGCCTCAAGTGTGGCAGCCTCCTACGAGCAGTACTTC. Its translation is CASSVAASYEQYF.